This record covers a single T cell receptor beta chain. This specimen comes from a study of blood T cell repertoires in COVID-19. Under the authors' procedure: How many nucleated cells were present was estimated from reference gene primer amplification. Only in-frame clones appear in the TCRdb table, and some are missing; sequencing was by immunoSEQ multiplex PCR. V, J and clone size are taken as reported in that table, and D and trimming were inferred from the DNA itself. This sample has over 200,000 clones, with around 80% found just once. V was pared by 0 bases and J by 1 base, with 13 bases between. CDR3 length: 16 amino acids. Per germline, CDR1 GTSNPN and CDR2 SVGIG (reference sequence).

This sequence originates from a woman of 80 years or more with active or convalescent COVID-19. The genes are TRBV30 and TRBJ1-5, with TRBD1 as a possible D gene (6 bases). The material sequenced was peripheral blood. The CDR3, as DNA: TGTGCCTGGAGTGTGAGACGGGGGGCGAGCAATCAGCCCCAGCATTTT. Amino acid sequence: CAWSVRRGASNQPQHF.